The entry that follows covers one TCR beta chain sequence. This table comes from immunoSEQ multiplex PCR, and its TCRdb copy is limited to in-frame clones, with some not included. Of around 170,000 clones listed, roughly 80% are singletons. This specimen belongs to a study of blood T cell repertoires in COVID-19. Overall study context: T cells, B-cell-depleted T cells, or PBMCs provided the cDNA or gDNA that served as material.

From germline, CDR1 is LGHNA and CDR2 YNFKEQ. With 0 bases clipped from V and 8 bases from J, the junction kept 7 bases outside the gene matches. The CDR3 runs 15 residues. The sample consisted of peripheral blood. This chain links TRBV4-2 with TRBJ2-3; 8 nucleotides line up with TRBD2. The sequence was collected from a man in his late teens or twenties with active or convalescent COVID-19. In DNA form, the CDR3 reads TGTGCCAGCAGCCAAGAGAGGGTAGCGGGGTTTACGCAGTATTTT. Translated: CASSQERVAGFTQYF.